The T cell receptor (beta chain) described here comes from a study of cytomegalovirus exposure and HLA in healthy donors. Study context: The roughly 130 validation repertoires, a later analysis reported, used the same platform as the 650 to 800 repertoires from the first cohort. Study conclusions and caveats: The listing of some 170 TCR beta chains classed them as cytomegalovirus-associated.

Comments on this clone: The antigen remains undetermined.

Only in-frame clones appear in the TCRdb table, and some are missing; sequencing was by immunoSEQ multiplex PCR. The sample has under 300,000 clones, around 87% seen once. Germline CDR1 is SGHDT and CDR2 is YYEEEE. The CDR3 runs to 13 residues. V lost 7 bases, J lost 1 base, and 11 bases lay in between. The donors belonged to the roughly 110-subject validation cohort, separate from the roughly 600-subject first cohort. V gene TRBV5-6 combines with J gene TRBJ1-1; D not resolved. The specimen was PBMCs. The clonotype comes from a woman aged 25 to 39 in good health and CMV-seropositive. The CDR3 loop is CASGPLANTEAFF. The DNA of the CDR3 is TGTGCCAGCGGCCCCCTTGCGAACACTGAAGCTTTCTTT.